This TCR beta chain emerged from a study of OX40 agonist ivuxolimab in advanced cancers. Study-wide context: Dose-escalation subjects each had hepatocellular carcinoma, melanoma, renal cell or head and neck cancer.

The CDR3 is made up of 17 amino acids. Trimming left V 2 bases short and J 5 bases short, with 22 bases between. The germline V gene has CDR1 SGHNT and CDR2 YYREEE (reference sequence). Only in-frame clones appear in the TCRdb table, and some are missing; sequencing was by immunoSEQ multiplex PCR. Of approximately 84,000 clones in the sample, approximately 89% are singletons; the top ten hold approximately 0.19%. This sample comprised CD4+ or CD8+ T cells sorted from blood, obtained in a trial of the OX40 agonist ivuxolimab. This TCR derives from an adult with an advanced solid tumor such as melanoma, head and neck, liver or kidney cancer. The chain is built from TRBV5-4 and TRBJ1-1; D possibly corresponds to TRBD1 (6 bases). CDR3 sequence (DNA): TGTGCCAGCAGCTTTGGGGGCGGGGGCCCTGCCGGAACTGAAGCTTTCTTT. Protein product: CASSFGGGGPAGTEAFF.